The present TCR beta chain was sequenced within a study of T-cell reconstitution after alpha-beta-depleted transplantation in children. The CDR3 length is 16 residues. The germline V gene has CDR1 LGHDT and CDR2 YNNKEL (reference sequence). Trimming cost V 4 bases and J 2 bases; bases outside gene matches: 11. The authors prepared the TCRbeta library with unique molecular identifiers. MiXCR, applied by TCRdb to the PCR reads, yields one record per CDR3 protein. The repertoire holds fewer than 1 million distinct CDR3 sequences, roughly 15% seen once, with around 5% in the top ten. This receptor was obtained from a male patient aged 10 to 17 who had a stem cell transplant for acute lymphoblastic leukemia, so the T cells may come from the graft donor. Source: PBMCs, mostly from graft donor cells, taken 360 days after TCRalphabeta/CD19-depleted stem cell transplant. The chain uses TRBV3-1 and TRBJ2-7; 7 nucleotides line up with TRBD2. Written as DNA, the CDR3 is TGTGCCAGCAGCCCTCGGGGTAGCGGGCACCCCTACGAGCAGTACTTC. It is translated as CASSPRGSGHPYEQYF.